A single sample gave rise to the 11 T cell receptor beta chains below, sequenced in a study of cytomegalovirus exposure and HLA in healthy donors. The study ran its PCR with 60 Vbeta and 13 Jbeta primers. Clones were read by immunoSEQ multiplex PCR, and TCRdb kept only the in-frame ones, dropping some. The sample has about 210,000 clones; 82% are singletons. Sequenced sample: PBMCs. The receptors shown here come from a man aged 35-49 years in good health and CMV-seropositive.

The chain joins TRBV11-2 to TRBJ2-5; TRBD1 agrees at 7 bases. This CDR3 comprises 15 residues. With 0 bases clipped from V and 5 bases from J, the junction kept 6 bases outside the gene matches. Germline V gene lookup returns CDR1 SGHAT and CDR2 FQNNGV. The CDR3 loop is CASSLEDRQWETQYF. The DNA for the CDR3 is TGTGCCAGCAGCTTAGAGGACAGGCAGTGGGAGACCCAGTACTTC.

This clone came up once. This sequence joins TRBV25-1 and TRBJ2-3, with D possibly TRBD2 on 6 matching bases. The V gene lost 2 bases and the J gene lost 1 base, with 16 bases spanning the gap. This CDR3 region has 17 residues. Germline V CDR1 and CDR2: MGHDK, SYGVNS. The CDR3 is CASSEMGHPGGTDTQYF. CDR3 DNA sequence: TGTGCCAGCAGTGAAATGGGTCACCCGGGGGGCACAGATACGCAGTATTTT.

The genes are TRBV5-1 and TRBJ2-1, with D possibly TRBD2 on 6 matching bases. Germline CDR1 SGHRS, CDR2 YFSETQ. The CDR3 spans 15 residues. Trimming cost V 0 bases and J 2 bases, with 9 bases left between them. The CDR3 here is CASSLGLDAYNEQFF. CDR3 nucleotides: TGCGCCAGCAGCTTGGGACTAGACGCCTACAATGAGCAGTTCTTC. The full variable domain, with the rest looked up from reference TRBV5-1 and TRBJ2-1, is KAGVTQTPRYLIKTRGQQVTLSCSPISGHRSVSWYQQTPGQGLQFLFEYFSETQRNKGNFPGRFSGRQFSNSRSEMNVSTLELGDSALYLCASSLGLDAYNEQFFGPGTRLTVL.

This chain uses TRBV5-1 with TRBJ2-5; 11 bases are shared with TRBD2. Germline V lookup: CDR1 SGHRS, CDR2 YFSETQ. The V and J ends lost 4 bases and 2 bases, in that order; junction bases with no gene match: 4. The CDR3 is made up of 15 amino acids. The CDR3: CASSMTSGTQETQYF. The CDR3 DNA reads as TGCGCCAGCAGCATGACTAGCGGGACTCAAGAGACCCAGTACTTC.

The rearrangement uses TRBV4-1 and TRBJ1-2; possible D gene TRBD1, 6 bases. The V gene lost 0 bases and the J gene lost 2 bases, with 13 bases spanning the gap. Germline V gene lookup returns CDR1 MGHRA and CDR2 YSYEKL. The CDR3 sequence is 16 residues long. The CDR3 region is CASSQEEGTLNYGYTF. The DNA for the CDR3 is TGCGCCAGCAGCCAAGAAGAGGGGACATTGAACTATGGCTACACCTTC.

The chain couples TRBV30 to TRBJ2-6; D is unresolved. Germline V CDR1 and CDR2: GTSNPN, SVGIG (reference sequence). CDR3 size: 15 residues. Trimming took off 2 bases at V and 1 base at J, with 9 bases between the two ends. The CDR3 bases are TGTGCCTGGAGTCTTAGTATGTCTGGGGCCAACGTCCTGACTTTC. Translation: CAWSLSMSGANVLTF.

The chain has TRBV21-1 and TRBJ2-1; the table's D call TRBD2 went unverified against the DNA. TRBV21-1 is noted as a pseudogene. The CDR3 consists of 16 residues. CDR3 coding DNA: TGTGCCATCCGACGAACCTTCCCAAGACGGGAGAATGAGCAGTTCTTC. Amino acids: CAIRRTFPRRENEQFF.

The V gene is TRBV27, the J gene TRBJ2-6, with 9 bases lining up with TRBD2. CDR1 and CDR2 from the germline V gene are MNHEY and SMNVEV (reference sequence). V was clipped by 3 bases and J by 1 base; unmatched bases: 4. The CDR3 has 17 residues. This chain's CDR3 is CASSFSGRLSGANVLTF. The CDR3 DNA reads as TGTGCCAGCAGTTTCAGCGGGAGGCTATCTGGGGCCAACGTCCTGACTTTC.

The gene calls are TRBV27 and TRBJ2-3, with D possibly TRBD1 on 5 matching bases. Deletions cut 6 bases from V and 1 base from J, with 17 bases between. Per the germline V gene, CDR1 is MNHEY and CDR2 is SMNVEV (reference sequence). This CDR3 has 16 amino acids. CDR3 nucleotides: TGTGCCAGCAGCACCCGCAGGGTGGGTGGCACAGATACGCAGTATTTT. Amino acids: CASSTRRVGGTDTQYF.

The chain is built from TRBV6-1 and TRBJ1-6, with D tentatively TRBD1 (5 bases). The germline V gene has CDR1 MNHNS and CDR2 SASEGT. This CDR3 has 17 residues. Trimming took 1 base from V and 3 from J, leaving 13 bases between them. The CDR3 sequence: CASSEGTISHYNSPLHF. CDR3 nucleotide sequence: TGTGCCAGCAGTGAAGGGACAATCTCCCACTATAATTCACCCCTCCACTTT.

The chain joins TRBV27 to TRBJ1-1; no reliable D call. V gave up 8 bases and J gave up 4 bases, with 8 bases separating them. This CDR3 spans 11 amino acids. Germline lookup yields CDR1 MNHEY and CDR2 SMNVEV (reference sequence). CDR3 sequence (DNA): TGTGCCAGCCGAGCTAGCACTGAAGCTTTCTTT. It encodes CASRASTEAFF.